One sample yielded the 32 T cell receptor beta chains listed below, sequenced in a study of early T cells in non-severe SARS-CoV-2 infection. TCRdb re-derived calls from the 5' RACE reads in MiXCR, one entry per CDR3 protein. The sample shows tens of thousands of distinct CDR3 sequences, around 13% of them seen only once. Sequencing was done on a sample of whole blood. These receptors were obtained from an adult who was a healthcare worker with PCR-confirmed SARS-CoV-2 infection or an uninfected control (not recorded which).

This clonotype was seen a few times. This CDR3 is CASSPEQDSYEQYF. CDR3 bases: TGTGCCAGCTCACCAGAACAGGACTCCTACGAGCAGTACTTC. The rearrangement joins TRBV18 to TRBJ2-7; a weak D match, TRBD1 (5 bases). Between the trimmed V and J ends, which lost 2 bases and 0 bases, there was a span of 8 bases. This CDR3 is built from 14 residues. The germline gives CDR1 KGHSH, CDR2 LQKENI.

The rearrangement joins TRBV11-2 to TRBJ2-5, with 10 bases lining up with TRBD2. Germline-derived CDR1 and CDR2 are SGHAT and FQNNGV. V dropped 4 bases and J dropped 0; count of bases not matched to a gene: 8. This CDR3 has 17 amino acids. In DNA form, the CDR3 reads TGTGCCAGCAGCTCCCGGACTAGCGGAGGACACCAAGAGACCCAGTACTTC. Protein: CASSSRTSGGHQETQYF.

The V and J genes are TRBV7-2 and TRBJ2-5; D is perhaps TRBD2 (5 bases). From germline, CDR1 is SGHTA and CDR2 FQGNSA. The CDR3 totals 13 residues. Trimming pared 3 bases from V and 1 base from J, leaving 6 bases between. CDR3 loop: CASSFSVQETQYF. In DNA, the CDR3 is TGTGCCAGCAGCTTTAGCGTCCAAGAGACCCAGTACTTC.

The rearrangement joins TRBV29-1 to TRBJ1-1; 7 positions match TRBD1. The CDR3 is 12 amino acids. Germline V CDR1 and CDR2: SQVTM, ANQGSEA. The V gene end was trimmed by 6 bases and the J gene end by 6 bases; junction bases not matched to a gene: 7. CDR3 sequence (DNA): TGCAGCGTCCTGACAGGGAAGGCTGAAGCTTTCTTT. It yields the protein CSVLTGKAEAFF.

The chain's CDR3 is CASSLLGGGSTDTQYF. The CDR3, as DNA: TGTGCCAGCAGCTTACTGGGAGGTGGGAGCACAGATACGCAGTATTTT. The chain recombines TRBV7-9 with TRBJ2-3; D might be TRBD2 (6 bases). Trimming took 2 bases from V and 0 from J, leaving 12 bases between them. The germline CDR1 and CDR2 sequences are SEHNR and FQNEAQ (reference sequence). The CDR3 sequence is 16 residues long.

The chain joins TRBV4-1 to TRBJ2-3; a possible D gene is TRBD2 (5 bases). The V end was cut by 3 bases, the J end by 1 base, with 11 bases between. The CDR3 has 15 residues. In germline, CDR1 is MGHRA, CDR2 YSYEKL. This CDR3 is CASSQVAGGTDTQYF. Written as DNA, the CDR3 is TGCGCCAGCAGCCAGGTGGCCGGGGGCACAGATACGCAGTATTTT.

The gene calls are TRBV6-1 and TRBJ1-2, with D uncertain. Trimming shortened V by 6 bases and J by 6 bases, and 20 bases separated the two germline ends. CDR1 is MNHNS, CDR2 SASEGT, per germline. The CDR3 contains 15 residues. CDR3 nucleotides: TGTGCCAGCAGGGACCCTGGGCGGATCGAAAATGGCTACACCTTC. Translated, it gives CASRDPGRIENGYTF.

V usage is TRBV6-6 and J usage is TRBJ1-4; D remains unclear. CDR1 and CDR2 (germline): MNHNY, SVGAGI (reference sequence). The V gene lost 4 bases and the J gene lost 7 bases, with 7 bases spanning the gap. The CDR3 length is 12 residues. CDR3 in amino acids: CASSSGGEKLFF. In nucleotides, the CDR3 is TGTGCCAGCAGTTCGGGCGGTGAAAAACTGTTTTTT.

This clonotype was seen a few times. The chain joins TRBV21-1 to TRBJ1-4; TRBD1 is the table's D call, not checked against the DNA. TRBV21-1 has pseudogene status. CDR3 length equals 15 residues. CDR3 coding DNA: TGTGCCAGCAGCAATAAGACAGGTCTTAATGAAAAACTGTTTTTT. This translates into CASSNKTGLNEKLFF.

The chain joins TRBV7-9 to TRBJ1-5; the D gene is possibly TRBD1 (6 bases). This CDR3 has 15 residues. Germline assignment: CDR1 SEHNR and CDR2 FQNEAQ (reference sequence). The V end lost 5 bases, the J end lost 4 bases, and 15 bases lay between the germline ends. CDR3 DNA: TGTGCCAGCAGCCAAACAGGGTATGGGAATCAGCCCCAGCATTTT. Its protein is CASSQTGYGNQPQHF. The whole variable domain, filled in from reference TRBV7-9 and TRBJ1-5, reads DTGVSQNPRHKITKRGQNVTFRCDPISEHNRLYWYRQTLGQGPEFLTYFQNEAQLEKSRLLSDRFSAERPKGSFSTLEIQRTEQGDSAMYLCASSQTGYGNQPQHFGDGTRLSIL.

The CDR3 loop reads CASSFVEGYGYTF. The CDR3 coding sequence is TGTGCCAGCAGTTTCGTCGAAGGGTACGGCTACACCTTC. The chain couples TRBV6-5 to TRBJ1-2; D is ambiguous. Germline V gene sequence: CDR1 MNHEY, CDR2 SVGAGI. Trimming took 4 bases from V and 8 from J, leaving 14 bases between them. This CDR3 has 13 residues.

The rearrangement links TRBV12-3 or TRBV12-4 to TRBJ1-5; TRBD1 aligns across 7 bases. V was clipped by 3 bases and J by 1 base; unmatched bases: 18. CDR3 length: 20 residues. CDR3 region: CASSFMAGGSLVLSNQPQHF. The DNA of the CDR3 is TGTGCCAGCAGTTTCATGGCAGGGGGTTCCTTGGTCCTCAGCAATCAGCCCCAGCATTTT.

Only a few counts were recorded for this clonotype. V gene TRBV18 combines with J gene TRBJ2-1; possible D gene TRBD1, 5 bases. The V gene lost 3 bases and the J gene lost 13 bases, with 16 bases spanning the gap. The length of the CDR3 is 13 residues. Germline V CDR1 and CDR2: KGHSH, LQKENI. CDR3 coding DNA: TGTGCCAGCTCACCGGGGCCAGCCCTCTTCCAGTTCTTC. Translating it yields CASSPGPALFQFF. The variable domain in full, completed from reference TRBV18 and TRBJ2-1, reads NAGVMQNPRHLVRRRGQEARLRCSPMKGHSHVYWYRQLPEEGLKFMVYLQKENIIDESGMPKERFSAEFPKEGPSILRIQQVVRGDSAAYFCASSPGPALFQFFGPGTRLTVL.

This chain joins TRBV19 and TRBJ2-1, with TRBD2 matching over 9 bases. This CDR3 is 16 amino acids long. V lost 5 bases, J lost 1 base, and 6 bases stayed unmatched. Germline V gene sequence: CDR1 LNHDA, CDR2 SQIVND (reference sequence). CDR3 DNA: TGTGCCAGTAGTCTAAGCGGGGGGCCTTCCTACAATGAGCAGTTCTTC. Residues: CASSLSGGPSYNEQFF.

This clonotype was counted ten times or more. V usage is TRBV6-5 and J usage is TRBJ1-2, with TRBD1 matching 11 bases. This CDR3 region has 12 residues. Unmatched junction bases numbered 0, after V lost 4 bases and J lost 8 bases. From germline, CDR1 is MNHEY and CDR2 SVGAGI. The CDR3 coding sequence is TGTGCCAGCAGTTGGACAGGGGGCGGCTACACCTTC. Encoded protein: CASSWTGGGYTF.

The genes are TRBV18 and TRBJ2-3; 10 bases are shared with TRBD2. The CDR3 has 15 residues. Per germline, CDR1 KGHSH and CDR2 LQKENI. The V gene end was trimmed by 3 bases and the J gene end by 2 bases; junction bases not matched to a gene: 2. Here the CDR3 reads CASSPLAGDTDTQYF. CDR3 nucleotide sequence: TGTGCCAGCTCACCCCTAGCGGGGGACACAGATACGCAGTATTTT.

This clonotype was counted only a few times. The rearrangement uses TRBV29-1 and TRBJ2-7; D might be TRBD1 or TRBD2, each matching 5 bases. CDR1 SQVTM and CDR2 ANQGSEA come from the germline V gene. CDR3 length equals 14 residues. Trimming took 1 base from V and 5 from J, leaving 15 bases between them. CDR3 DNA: TGCAGCGTTGAAGGCCGAGGCAGGGAGAACGAGCAGTACTTC. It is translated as CSVEGRGRENEQYF.

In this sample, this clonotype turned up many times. The CDR3 DNA reads as TGTGCCAGCAGTTACTCACCGTCGAGGCCCCAGCATTTT. Amino acid sequence: CASSYSPSRPQHF. This chain uses TRBV6-6 with TRBJ1-5; D is ambiguous. With 0 bases removed from V and 9 bases from J, the gap between germline ends came to 9 bases. The CDR3 covers 13 residues. CDR1 and CDR2 from the germline V gene are MNHNY and SVGAGI (reference sequence).

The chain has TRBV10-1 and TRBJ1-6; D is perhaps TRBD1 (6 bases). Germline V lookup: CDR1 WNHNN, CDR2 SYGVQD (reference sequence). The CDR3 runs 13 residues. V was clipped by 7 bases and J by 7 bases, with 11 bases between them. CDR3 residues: CASTQGRNSPLHF. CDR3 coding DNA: TGCGCCAGCACCCAGGGGAGAAATTCACCCCTCCACTTT.

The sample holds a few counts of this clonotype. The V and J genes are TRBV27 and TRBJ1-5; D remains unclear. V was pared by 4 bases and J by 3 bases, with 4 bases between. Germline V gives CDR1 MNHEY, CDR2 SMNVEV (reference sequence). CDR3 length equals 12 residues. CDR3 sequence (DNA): TGTGCCAGCAGTTCGTACAATCAGCCCCAGCATTTT. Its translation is CASSSYNQPQHF.

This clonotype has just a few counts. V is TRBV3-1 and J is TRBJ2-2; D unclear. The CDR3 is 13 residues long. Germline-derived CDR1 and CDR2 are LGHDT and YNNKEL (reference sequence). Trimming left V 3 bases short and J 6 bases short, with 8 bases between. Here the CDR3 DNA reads TGTGCCAGCAGCCACTCTCGCCCCGGGGAGCTGTTTTTT. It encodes CASSHSRPGELFF.

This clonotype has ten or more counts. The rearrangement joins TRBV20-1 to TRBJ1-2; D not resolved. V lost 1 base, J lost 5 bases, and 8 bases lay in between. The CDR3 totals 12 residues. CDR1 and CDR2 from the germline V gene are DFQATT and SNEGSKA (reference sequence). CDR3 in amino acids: CSARGTDYGYTF. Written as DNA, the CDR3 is TGCAGTGCTAGAGGGACGGATTATGGCTACACCTTC.

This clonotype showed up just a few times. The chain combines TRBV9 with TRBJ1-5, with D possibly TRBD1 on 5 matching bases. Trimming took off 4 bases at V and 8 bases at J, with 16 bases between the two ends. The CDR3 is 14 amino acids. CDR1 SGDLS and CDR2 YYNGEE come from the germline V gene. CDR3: CASSPSLGDKPQHF. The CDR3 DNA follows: TGTGCCAGCAGCCCCAGTCTGGGGGATAAGCCCCAGCATTTT.

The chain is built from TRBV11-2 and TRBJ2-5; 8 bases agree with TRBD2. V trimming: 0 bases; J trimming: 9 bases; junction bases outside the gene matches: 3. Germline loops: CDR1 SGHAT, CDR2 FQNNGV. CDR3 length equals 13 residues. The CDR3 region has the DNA TGTGCCAGCAGCTTAGATTTGCGGGAGGCCCAGTACTTC. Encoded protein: CASSLDLREAQYF. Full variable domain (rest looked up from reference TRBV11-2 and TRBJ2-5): EAGVAQSPRYKIIEKRQSVAFWCNPISGHATLYWYQQILGQGPKLLIQFQNNGVVDDSQLPKDRFSAERLKGVDSTLKIQPAKLEDSAVYLCASSLDLREAQYFGPGTRLLVL.

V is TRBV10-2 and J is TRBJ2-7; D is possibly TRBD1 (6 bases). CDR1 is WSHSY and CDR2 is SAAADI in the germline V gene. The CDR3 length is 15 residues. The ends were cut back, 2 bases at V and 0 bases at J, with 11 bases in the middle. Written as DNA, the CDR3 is TGCGCCAGCAGTGAGCCGGGGACACTCTCCTACGAGCAGTACTTC. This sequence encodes CASSEPGTLSYEQYF.

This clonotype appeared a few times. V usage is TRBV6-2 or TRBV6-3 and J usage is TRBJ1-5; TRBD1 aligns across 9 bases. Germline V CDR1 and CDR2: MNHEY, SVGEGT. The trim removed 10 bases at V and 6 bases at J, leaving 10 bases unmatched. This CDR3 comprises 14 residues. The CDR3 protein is CATQRGQGVQPQHF. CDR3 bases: TGTGCCACCCAACGGGGACAGGGAGTTCAGCCCCAGCATTTT.

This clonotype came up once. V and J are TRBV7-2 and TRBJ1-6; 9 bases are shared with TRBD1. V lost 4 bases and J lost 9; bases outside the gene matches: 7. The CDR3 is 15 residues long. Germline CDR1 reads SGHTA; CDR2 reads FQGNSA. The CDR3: CASSSGTGRSSPLHF. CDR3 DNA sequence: TGTGCCAGCAGCTCAGGGACAGGGCGCTCTTCACCCCTCCACTTT.

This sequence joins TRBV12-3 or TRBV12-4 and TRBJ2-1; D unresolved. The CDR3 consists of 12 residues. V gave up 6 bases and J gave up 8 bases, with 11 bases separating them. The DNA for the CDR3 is TGTGCCAGCAGCCTTGAGGTCTATGAGCAGTTCTTC. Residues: CASSLEVYEQFF.

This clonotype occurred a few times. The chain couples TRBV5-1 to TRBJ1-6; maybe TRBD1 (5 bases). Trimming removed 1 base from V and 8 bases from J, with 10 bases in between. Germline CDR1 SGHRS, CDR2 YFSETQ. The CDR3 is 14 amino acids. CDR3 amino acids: CASSLRGTDSPLHF. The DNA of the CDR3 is TGCGCCAGCAGCTTGCGGGGGACCGATTCACCCCTCCACTTT.

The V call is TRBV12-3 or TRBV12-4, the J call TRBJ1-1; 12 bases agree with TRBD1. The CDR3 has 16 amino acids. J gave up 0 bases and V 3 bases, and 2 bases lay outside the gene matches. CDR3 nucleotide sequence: TGTGCCAGCAGTTTTGGGACAGGGGGCATGAACACTGAAGCTTTCTTT. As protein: CASSFGTGGMNTEAFF.

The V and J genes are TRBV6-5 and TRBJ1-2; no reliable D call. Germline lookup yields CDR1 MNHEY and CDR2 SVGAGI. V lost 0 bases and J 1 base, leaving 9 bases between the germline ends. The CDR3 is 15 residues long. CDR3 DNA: TGTGCCAGCAGTTACTCGAGGGCGGATAACTATGGCTACACCTTC. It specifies CASSYSRADNYGYTF.

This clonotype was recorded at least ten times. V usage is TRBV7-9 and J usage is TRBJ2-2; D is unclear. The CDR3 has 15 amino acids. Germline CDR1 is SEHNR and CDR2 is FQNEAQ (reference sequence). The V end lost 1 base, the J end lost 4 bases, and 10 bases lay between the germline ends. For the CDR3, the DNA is TGTGCCAGCAGCTTAGAAGCTTGGGGCACCGGGGAGCTGTTTTTT. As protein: CASSLEAWGTGELFF.